This T cell receptor (beta chain) was sequenced during a study of OX40 agonist ivuxolimab in advanced cancers. Using immunoSEQ multiplex PCR, the repertoire was profiled, and TCRdb retains in-frame clones only, with some absent. The sample yields about 50,000 clones, 89% seen once. The sequence was obtained from an adult with an advanced solid tumor such as melanoma, head and neck, liver or kidney cancer. The sequences come from CD4+ or CD8+ T cells sorted from blood, collected in a trial of the OX40 agonist ivuxolimab.

The CDR3, as DNA: TGTGCCAGCAGCTTGGGGGTTGGGAACACTGAAGCTTTCTTT. Translating it yields CASSLGVGNTEAFF. V and J are TRBV5-6 and TRBJ1-1; D remains unclear. The CDR3 length is 14 residues. CDR1 and CDR2 (germline): SGHDT, YYEEEE. V was pared by 0 bases and J by 1 base, with 7 bases between.